The 11 T cell receptor beta chains in this list originate from one sample, sequenced in a study of cytomegalovirus exposure and HLA in healthy donors. The PCR made use of 60 Vbeta and 13 Jbeta primers. Profiling relied on immunoSEQ multiplex PCR, and the TCRdb table lists in-frame clones only, not all of them. This table has around 180,000 clones, over 60% appearing once. Sequences were obtained from PBMCs. All receptors come from a woman aged 40 to 50 in good health and CMV-seronegative.

There are a few counts of this clone. The chain links TRBV7-9 to TRBJ2-4; unclear D gene. The CDR3 has 14 residues. V was trimmed by 3 bases and J by 9 bases, leaving 15 bases between them. The V gene's germline CDR1 is SEHNR and CDR2 FQNEAQ (reference sequence). Written as DNA, the CDR3 is TGTGCCAGCAGCTTGTCTTTGCCCGGTACCATTCAGTACTTC. The encoded protein is CASSLSLPGTIQYF. Full variable domain (rest looked up from reference TRBV7-9 and TRBJ2-4): DTGVSQNPRHKITKRGQNVTFRCDPISEHNRLYWYRQTLGQGPEFLTYFQNEAQLEKSRLLSDRFSAERPKGSFSTLEIQRTEQGDSAMYLCASSLSLPGTIQYFGAGTRLSVL.

Only a few counts were recorded for this clone. This chain connects TRBV5-4 to TRBJ1-1; D unclear. Germline V gives CDR1 SGHNT, CDR2 YYREEE (reference sequence). The CDR3 totals 13 residues. Trimming left V 0 bases short and J 6 bases short, with 9 bases between. CDR3 in amino acids: CASSLVGRPEAFF. DNA of the CDR3: TGTGCCAGCAGCTTGGTTGGCCGCCCTGAAGCTTTCTTT.

The V gene is TRBV9, the J gene TRBJ2-3; D perhaps matches TRBD2 (5 bases). This CDR3 contains 16 residues. In germline, CDR1 is SGDLS, CDR2 YYNGEE. V was clipped by 4 bases and J by 4 bases, with 19 bases between them. The CDR3 here is CASSPTLASLADTQYF. CDR3 coding DNA: TGTGCCAGCAGCCCAACCTTGGCTAGCTTAGCAGATACGCAGTATTTT.

The gene calls are TRBV2 and TRBJ1-4, with 7 bases that match TRBD1. In germline, CDR1 is SNHLY, CDR2 FYNNEI. CDR3 length: 14 residues. The V gene end was trimmed by 5 bases and the J gene end by 4 bases; junction bases not matched to a gene: 4. The CDR3 nucleotides read TGTGCCAGCAGTTTACAGGGGCTTAATGAAAAACTGTTTTTT. This encodes CASSLQGLNEKLFF. The full variable domain, rest sourced from reference TRBV2 and TRBJ1-4, is EPEVTQTPSHQVTQMGQEVILRCVPISNHLYFYWYRQILGQKVEFLVSFYNNEISEKSEIFDDQFSVERPDGSNFTLKIRSTKLEDSAMYFCASSLQGLNEKLFFGSGTQLSVL.

The V call is TRBV19, the J call TRBJ2-7; 7 positions agree with TRBD2. This CDR3 comprises 15 residues. The ends lost 6 bases at V and 4 bases at J; junction bases unmatched: 12. The germline V gene encodes CDR1 LNHDA and CDR2 SQIVND (reference sequence). CDR3 coding DNA: TGTGCCAGTAGCCAAACTAGCGCGAGCGGGTACGAGCAGTACTTC. Translation gives CASSQTSASGYEQYF.

This sequence joins TRBV30 and TRBJ1-3, with D hard to call. The CDR3 has 17 amino acids. Germline CDR1 is GTSNPN and CDR2 is SVGIG (reference sequence). V shed 2 bases and J shed 0 bases, with 17 bases lying between them. The CDR3 region is CAWSPNYSGNSGNTIYF. As DNA, the CDR3 is TGTGCCTGGAGTCCTAACTACAGCGGAAACTCTGGAAACACCATATATTTT.

This clone has a single count. The V gene is TRBV11-3, the J gene TRBJ2-3; TRBD2 matches at 8 bases. V shed 3 bases, J shed 4 bases, and the junction held 6 bases outside the gene matches. This CDR3 is built from 15 residues. Per the germline V gene, CDR1 is SGHNT and CDR2 is YENEEA. CDR3 nucleotides: TGTGCCAGCAGCTTGTACGAGCGGGAGCCAGATACGCAGTATTTT. It specifies CASSLYEREPDTQYF.

V is TRBV9 and J is TRBJ1-1; perhaps TRBD1 as D (6 bases). There are 13 residues in the CDR3. V dropped 0 bases and J dropped 4 bases, with 7 bases sitting between them. Germline V CDR1 and CDR2: SGDLS, YYNGEE. CDR3 loop: CASSVGGLTEAFF. The CDR3 DNA reads TGTGCCAGCAGCGTAGGGGGGCTCACTGAAGCTTTCTTT.

The chain is built from TRBV27 and TRBJ2-5, with 8 nucleotides matching TRBD1. The assigned J gene may be wrong: the sequence end matches TRBJ2-7 better. Germline CDR1 and CDR2: MNHEY and SMNVEV (reference sequence). The CDR3 runs to 14 residues. The CDR3 DNA reads TGTGCCAGCAGCCGAGTCGACAGGGGCTACGAGCAGTACTTC. Its translation: CASSRVDRGYEQYF.

The chain links TRBV7-2 to TRBJ1-5; TRBD1 agrees at 7 bases. CDR1 is SGHTA, CDR2 FQGNSA, per germline. This CDR3 contains 15 residues. The J segment lost 5 bases and the V segment lost 4 bases, leaving 8 bases of the junction unmatched. For the CDR3, the DNA is TGTGCCAGCAGCTCTCAGACAGGGCCTTATCAGCCCCAGCATTTT. As protein: CASSSQTGPYQPQHF.

This rearrangement joins TRBV5-5 to TRBJ1-1; tentative D call: TRBD1 (5 bases). V was pared by 4 bases and J by 1 base, with 14 bases between. CDR3 length equals 15 residues. Germline loops: CDR1 SGHKS, CDR2 YYEKEE (reference sequence). The CDR3: CASSPTGLQNTEAFF. The CDR3 bases are TGTGCCAGCAGCCCAACGGGACTCCAGAACACTGAAGCTTTCTTT.